This T cell receptor (beta chain) came from a study of cytomegalovirus exposure and HLA in healthy donors. Study information: A prior study identified 100 million to 130 million unique TCR beta sequences from 200 million or so T cells.

The study ran its PCR with 60 Vbeta and 13 Jbeta primers. Profiling relied on immunoSEQ multiplex PCR, and the TCRdb table lists in-frame clones only, not all of them. This sample has roughly 100,000 clones, with approximately 66% found just once. The length of the CDR3 is 15 residues. CDR1 and CDR2 (germline): SGHAT, FQNNGV. The ends lost 4 bases at V and 5 bases at J; junction bases unmatched: 9. General study findings and limits: An apparent linkage of common viral pathogens to several of the most significant clusters emerged in a later analysis. Later work associated fewer than 20,000 TCR beta sequences with HLA alleles at 0.05 false discovery rate.

Comments on this clone: Its target is unknown.

The source material was PBMCs. This sequence originates from a woman between 50 and 59 years old in good health and CMV-seronegative. The chain joins TRBV11-2 to TRBJ1-2, with 8 bases fitting TRBD1. The CDR3 loop is CASSSLGQAGYGYTF. The CDR3 region has the DNA TGTGCCAGCAGCTCCTTGGGACAGGCGGGGTATGGCTACACCTTC.